This record looks at one T cell receptor beta chain sequence and its context. This sample was taken from a study of blood T cell repertoires in COVID-19. At the level of the study: Sites across the United States, Italy and Spain contributed samples from acute and convalescent COVID-19.

Germline CDR1 and CDR2: SEHNR and FQNEAQ (reference sequence). The CDR3 runs to 16 residues. V lost 6 bases, J lost 5 bases, and 13 bases stayed unmatched. Only in-frame clones appear in the TCRdb table, and some are missing; sequencing was by immunoSEQ multiplex PCR. The sample holds about 170,000 clones, about 83% seen once. The rearrangement links TRBV7-9 to TRBJ2-5; 9 bases fit TRBD1. Sequencing input: peripheral blood. The sequence was collected from a man in his forties who had recovered from COVID-19. The CDR3 spells CASSIKGGQGWETQYF. DNA of the CDR3: TGTGCCAGCAGTATAAAGGGTGGACAGGGGTGGGAGACCCAGTACTTC.